The 31 T cell receptor beta chains listed next were all sequenced from one sample in a study of shared clonotypes between healthy human individuals. The method was immunoSEQ multiplex PCR; TCRdb's version includes in-frame clones alone and lacks a portion of them. The table has about 1.5 million clones, around 98% seen once; the top ten hold about 0.45%. Sequencing was performed on naive CD4+ T cells sorted from blood. The subset is: CD45RA+ positively selected. All receptors derive from a man aged 30-40 years in good health.

The chain has TRBV5-1 and TRBJ1-4; no clear D gene. The CDR3 length is 13 residues. V lost 1 base, J lost 7 bases, and 8 bases lay in between. Germline V gene lookup returns CDR1 SGHRS and CDR2 YFSETQ. CDR3 loop: CASSLMSGEKLFF. The DNA for the CDR3 is TGCGCCAGCAGCTTGATGAGCGGTGAAAAACTGTTTTTT.

This sequence joins TRBV18 and TRBJ1-1, with no clear D. The CDR3 runs to 12 residues. Trimming shortened V by 3 bases and J by 7 bases, and 9 bases separated the two germline ends. CDR1 KGHSH and CDR2 LQKENI come from the germline V gene. The CDR3 protein is CASSPGGVEAFF. CDR3 sequence (DNA): TGTGCCAGCTCACCGGGTGGAGTTGAAGCTTTCTTT. Filled out from reference TRBV18 and TRBJ1-1, the complete variable domain reads NAGVMQNPRHLVRRRGQEARLRCSPMKGHSHVYWYRQLPEEGLKFMVYLQKENIIDESGMPKERFSAEFPKEGPSILRIQQVVRGDSAAYFCASSPGGVEAFFGQGTRLTVV.

This rearrangement joins TRBV2 to TRBJ1-1; no firm D call. The V gene's germline CDR1 is SNHLY and CDR2 FYNNEI. Deletions cut 3 bases from V and 1 base from J, with 15 bases between. There are 16 residues in the CDR3. The CDR3 DNA reads TGTGCCAGCAGTGACACCCTCGGGTGGGCGAACACTGAAGCTTTCTTT. The encoded protein is CASSDTLGWANTEAFF.

The V and J genes are TRBV5-8 and TRBJ2-7; 14 bases agree with TRBD2. The CDR3 consists of 16 residues. V lost 4 bases and J lost 7; bases outside the gene matches: 10. Germline-derived CDR1 and CDR2 are SGHTS and YDEGEE. CDR3 protein: CASSPKGLAGVGEQYF. DNA for the CDR3: TGTGCCAGCAGCCCCAAGGGACTAGCGGGAGTGGGGGAGCAGTACTTC. The complete variable domain, with remaining parts taken from reference TRBV5-8 and TRBJ2-7, reads EAGVTQSPTHLIKTRGQQATLRCSPISGHTSVYWYQQALGLGLQFLLWYDEGEERNRGNFPPRFSGRQFPNYSSELNVNALELEDSALYLCASSPKGLAGVGEQYFGPGTRLTVT.

This chain joins TRBV2 and TRBJ2-3; D is ambiguous. V was pared by 2 bases and J by 2 bases, with 11 bases between. CDR1 is SNHLY, CDR2 FYNNEI, per germline. CDR3 length: 15 residues. The CDR3 coding sequence is TGTGCCAGCAGTGAACGTGTAGGATTCACAGATACGCAGTATTTT. Protein sequence: CASSERVGFTDTQYF. Full variable domain (missing parts from reference TRBV2 and TRBJ2-3): EPEVTQTPSHQVTQMGQEVILRCVPISNHLYFYWYRQILGQKVEFLVSFYNNEISEKSEIFDDQFSVERPDGSNFTLKIRSTKLEDSAMYFCASSERVGFTDTQYFGPGTRLTVL.

V is TRBV11-3 and J is TRBJ2-4; D remains ambiguous. This CDR3 is 16 amino acids long. V lost 1 base and J 0 bases, leaving 10 bases between the germline ends. Germline V gene lookup returns CDR1 SGHNT and CDR2 YENEEA. The CDR3 sequence is CASSLGIWVAKNIQYF. Here the CDR3 DNA reads TGTGCCAGCAGCTTAGGGATATGGGTAGCCAAAAACATTCAGTACTTC. The complete variable domain, with remaining parts taken from reference TRBV11-3 and TRBJ2-4, reads EAGVVQSPRYKIIEKKQPVAFWCNPISGHNTLYWYLQNLGQGPELLIRYENEEAVDDSQLPKDRFSAERLKGVDSTLKIQPAELGDSAVYLCASSLGIWVAKNIQYFGAGTRLSVL.

J is TRBJ2-3 and V is TRBV10-2; 10 nucleotides match TRBD2. Germline loops: CDR1 WSHSY, CDR2 SAAADI. The CDR3 is 16 amino acids. Losses at the gene ends were 7 bases for V and 0 bases for J; bases not matched to a gene: 7. The CDR3 sequence: CASTNLAGGSTDTQYF. Written as DNA, the CDR3 is TGCGCCAGCACGAATTTAGCGGGGGGAAGCACAGATACGCAGTATTTT.

CDR3 DNA sequence: TGCGCCAGCAGCTTCGGACTAGCGCAACAAGAGACCCAGTACTTC. Protein product: CASSFGLAQQETQYF. The rearrangement links TRBV5-1 to TRBJ2-5, with 9 bases matching TRBD2. Germline values: CDR1 SGHRS, CDR2 YFSETQ. This CDR3 region has 15 residues. Trimming cost V 2 bases and J 2 bases; bases outside gene matches: 4.

This chain uses TRBV6-5 with TRBJ2-1; possible D gene TRBD2, 6 bases. The germline V and J ends were trimmed by 2 bases and 4 bases, with 12 bases remaining between them. Germline V gives CDR1 MNHEY, CDR2 SVGAGI. This CDR3 region has 15 residues. The CDR3: CASSYGYGGYNEQFF. As DNA, the CDR3 is TGTGCCAGCAGTTACGGATATGGGGGGTACAATGAGCAGTTCTTC.

The gene calls are TRBV9 and TRBJ2-2, with D possibly matching TRBD2 (5 bases). The V and J ends lost 0 bases and 3 bases respectively, with 12 bases between them. CDR3 size: 16 residues. Germline assignment: CDR1 SGDLS and CDR2 YYNGEE. The CDR3 here is CASSVGGGGYTGELFF. CDR3 bases: TGTGCCAGCAGCGTAGGAGGTGGCGGGTACACCGGGGAGCTGTTTTTT.

This rearrangement joins TRBV7-2 to TRBJ2-6; no clear D. Germline V gene lookup returns CDR1 SGHTA and CDR2 FQGNSA. The CDR3 is made up of 19 amino acids. Trimming removed 1 base from V and 0 bases from J, with 16 bases in between. The CDR3 here is CASSLVQLSYISGANVLTF. The DNA for the CDR3 is TGTGCCAGCAGCTTAGTCCAGCTAAGCTATATCTCTGGGGCCAACGTCCTGACTTTC. Variable domain in full (rest from reference TRBV7-2 and TRBJ2-6): GAGVSQSPSNKVTEKGKDVELRCDPISGHTALYWYRQSLGQGLEFLIYFQGNSAPDKSGLPSDRFSAERTGGSVSTLTIQRTQQEDSAVYLCASSLVQLSYISGANVLTFGAGSRLTVL.

The chain is built from TRBV5-4 and TRBJ2-1; D is undetermined. This CDR3 has 14 residues. Germline CDR1 and CDR2: SGHNT and YYREEE (reference sequence). Deletions cut 1 base from V and 2 bases from J, with 7 bases between. As DNA, the CDR3 is TGTGCCAGCAGCTTGCGAGCGACCTACAATGAGCAGTTCTTC. It encodes CASSLRATYNEQFF.

V usage is TRBV7-6 and J usage is TRBJ2-7, with D perhaps TRBD1 (5 bases). This CDR3 is 15 amino acids long. The germline V gene has CDR1 SGHVS and CDR2 FNYEAQ. V lost 2 bases, J lost 2 bases, and 13 bases lay in between. In nucleotides, the CDR3 is TGTGCCAGCAGCTTACGGCAGGGCCCCACCTACGAGCAGTACTTC. It codes for CASSLRQGPTYEQYF.

The chain carries TRBV7-9 and TRBJ2-3; TRBD2 matches at 12 bases. After removal of 1 base from V and 4 bases from J, the junction contained 9 bases not matched to a gene. CDR3 length: 18 residues. Germline V gene lookup returns CDR1 SEHNR and CDR2 FQNEAQ (reference sequence). The CDR3 nucleotides are TGTGCCAGCAGCTTAGAGCGTCTAGCGGGAGGGTGGGCAGATACGCAGTATTTT. It is translated as CASSLERLAGGWADTQYF.

The chain recombines TRBV7-8 with TRBJ1-5; no clear D. Looked up from germline, CDR1 is SGHVS and CDR2 is FQNEAQ. The CDR3 spans 17 residues. V was trimmed by 1 base and J by 6 bases, leaving 19 bases between them. The CDR3 protein is CASSLGAGQGSGQPQHF. The CDR3 region has the DNA TGTGCCAGCAGCTTAGGAGCCGGCCAAGGGTCGGGTCAGCCCCAGCATTTT.

The chain uses TRBV5-1 and TRBJ2-2; D may be TRBD1 (6 bases). CDR1 SGHRS and CDR2 YFSETQ come from the germline V gene. This CDR3 spans 15 amino acids. Trimming took 4 bases from V and 1 from J, leaving 11 bases between them. CDR3 nucleotide sequence: TGCGCCAGCAGCCGGACAGCCATGAACACCGGGGAGCTGTTTTTT. This translates into CASSRTAMNTGELFF.

This chain uses TRBV5-4 with TRBJ2-5; 11 nucleotides line up with TRBD2. Looked up from germline, CDR1 is SGHNT and CDR2 is YYREEE (reference sequence). The CDR3 is 18 residues long. After removal of 0 bases from V and 1 base from J, the junction contained 8 bases not matched to a gene. CDR3 loop: CASSLGGLAEITQETQYF. DNA for the CDR3: TGTGCCAGCAGCTTGGGGGGACTAGCGGAAATAACCCAAGAGACCCAGTACTTC.

A note on this clone: A read error may account for a junction end that differs from germline. This chain connects TRBV5-4 to TRBJ2-4; 7 bases map to TRBD2. Germline lookup yields CDR1 SGHNT and CDR2 YYREEE (reference sequence). CDR3 length: 12 residues. The CDR3 DNA sequence: TGTGCCAGCAGCTTGGTTGGCGGGAGTTGGGACTTC. This sequence encodes CASSLVGGSWDF.

The V call is TRBV5-4, the J call TRBJ2-3; 9 bases agree with TRBD2. Trimming cost V 4 bases and J 5 bases; bases outside gene matches: 11. There are 16 residues in the CDR3. Germline lookup yields CDR1 SGHNT and CDR2 YYREEE (reference sequence). The CDR3 sequence is CASSIQAGGPGDTQYF. CDR3 DNA sequence: TGTGCCAGCAGCATCCAGGCGGGAGGGCCGGGAGATACGCAGTATTTT.

This chain joins TRBV6-1 and TRBJ2-2; D may be TRBD2 (5 bases). Trimming removed 10 bases at V and 6 bases at J, with 15 bases between. Germline V gene lookup returns CDR1 MNHNS and CDR2 SASEGT. This CDR3 contains 13 residues. This CDR3 reads CATRNVLAGELFF. In nucleotides, the CDR3 is TGTGCCACCAGGAATGTACTAGCCGGGGAGCTGTTTTTT.

The chain carries TRBV9 and TRBJ2-1; TRBD2 matches 10 bases. The germline V gene has CDR1 SGDLS and CDR2 YYNGEE. With 4 bases clipped from V and 3 bases from J, the junction kept 10 bases outside the gene matches. The CDR3 length is 17 residues. The CDR3 protein is CASSNPSGRALYNEQFF. CDR3 nucleotide sequence: TGTGCCAGCAGCAATCCTAGCGGGAGAGCTCTCTACAATGAGCAGTTCTTC.

The rearrangement joins TRBV2 to TRBJ1-4, with D possibly matching TRBD1 (5 bases). Trimming took off 2 bases at V and 7 bases at J, with 14 bases between the two ends. The CDR3 contains 15 residues. Germline CDR1 and CDR2: SNHLY and FYNNEI. The CDR3 protein is CASSELTGVGEKLFF. The CDR3 DNA reads TGTGCCAGCAGTGAATTAACAGGAGTGGGTGAAAAACTGTTTTTT.

DNA for the CDR3: TGTGCCAGCAGCTCCCGCCGGGGACAGGACTATGGCTACACCTTC. Encoded protein: CASSSRRGQDYGYTF. This chain connects TRBV7-9 to TRBJ1-2; 8 bases are shared with TRBD1. Per germline, CDR1 SEHNR and CDR2 FQNEAQ (reference sequence). V gave up 4 bases and J gave up 3 bases; unmatched junction bases: 7. CDR3 length equals 15 residues.

V usage is TRBV7-9 and J usage is TRBJ2-7; the D gene is possibly TRBD2 (6 bases). Trimming left V 6 bases short and J 2 bases short, with 11 bases between. The CDR3 contains 13 residues. Germline-derived CDR1 and CDR2 are SEHNR and FQNEAQ (reference sequence). In DNA, the CDR3 is TGTGCCAGCAGTTGGGGGGAACCCTACGAGCAGTACTTC. It codes for CASSWGEPYEQYF. Based on the CDR3 plus reference TRBV7-9 and TRBJ2-7, the full variable domain is DTGVSQNPRHKITKRGQNVTFRCDPISEHNRLYWYRQTLGQGPEFLTYFQNEAQLEKSRLLSDRFSAERPKGSFSTLEIQRTEQGDSAMYLCASSWGEPYEQYFGPGTRLTVT.

The chain is built from TRBV5-8 and TRBJ2-7, with TRBD1 as a possible D gene (5 bases). This CDR3 contains 15 residues. V was clipped by 4 bases and J by 6 bases, with 20 bases between them. Looked up from germline, CDR1 is SGHTS and CDR2 is YDEGEE. The CDR3 sequence: CASSSSGRVRGEQYF. CDR3 DNA sequence: TGTGCCAGCAGCAGTTCGGGCAGGGTACGCGGCGAGCAGTACTTC.

CDR3 coding DNA: TGCGCCAGCAGCTCTCTGGTCTACGAGCAGTACTTC. Its translation is CASSSLVYEQYF. This rearrangement joins TRBV5-1 to TRBJ2-7; D gene uncertain. Germline lookup yields CDR1 SGHRS and CDR2 YFSETQ. This CDR3 spans 12 amino acids. Trimming pared 3 bases from V and 3 bases from J, leaving 7 bases between.

This clone was observed a single time. CDR3 amino acids: CAISDGGRYNEQFF. The CDR3 coding sequence is TGTGCCATCAGTGATGGCGGGCGCTACAATGAGCAGTTCTTC. The chain uses TRBV10-3 and TRBJ2-1; maybe TRBD2 (5 bases). In germline, CDR1 is ENHRY, CDR2 SYGVKD. The CDR3 loop spans 14 amino acids. Trimming shortened V by 3 bases and J by 3 bases, and 9 bases separated the two germline ends.

The rearrangement links TRBV18 to TRBJ2-7; 7 nucleotides line up with TRBD1. The CDR3 is made up of 15 amino acids. Per the germline V gene, CDR1 is KGHSH and CDR2 is LQKENI. V lost 0 bases and J lost 5; bases outside the gene matches: 7. CDR3 amino acids: CASSPPFVGGNEQYF. In nucleotides, the CDR3 is TGTGCCAGCTCACCACCGTTTGTAGGGGGCAACGAGCAGTACTTC.

The chain recombines TRBV9 with TRBJ2-1, with D tentatively TRBD1 or TRBD2 (5 bases each). The CDR3 loop spans 17 amino acids. Trimming pared 0 bases from V and 8 bases from J, leaving 21 bases between. The germline V gene encodes CDR1 SGDLS and CDR2 YYNGEE. The CDR3 here is CASSVDGRVRGRDEQFF. CDR3 DNA sequence: TGTGCCAGCAGCGTAGACGGCAGGGTGAGGGGTAGGGATGAGCAGTTCTTC.

The gene calls are TRBV28 and TRBJ1-5; D gene uncertain. The CDR3 is 12 residues long. Trimming shortened V by 7 bases and J by 9 bases, and 13 bases separated the two germline ends. The germline CDR1 and CDR2 sequences are MDHEN and SYDVKM. The CDR3 DNA follows: TGTGCCAGCAAAACGCGGTGGGGGCCCCAGCATTTT. The encoded protein is CASKTRWGPQHF. Filled out from reference TRBV28 and TRBJ1-5, the complete variable domain reads DVKVTQSSRYLVKRTGEKVFLECVQDMDHENMFWYRQDPGLGLRLIYFSYDVKMKEKGDIPEGYSVSREKKERFSLILESASTNQTSMYLCASKTRWGPQHFGDGTRLSIL.

The CDR3 protein is CASSGVRGGRYEQYF. In DNA form, the CDR3 reads TGTGCCAGCAGTGGGGTACGGGGAGGGCGCTACGAGCAGTACTTC. The chain has TRBV2 and TRBJ2-7, with 7 bases identical to TRBD2. Germline CDR1 reads SNHLY; CDR2 reads FYNNEI. The CDR3 covers 15 residues. The trim removed 4 bases at V and 3 bases at J, leaving 9 bases unmatched. Complete variable domain (other parts from reference TRBV2 and TRBJ2-7): EPEVTQTPSHQVTQMGQEVILRCVPISNHLYFYWYRQILGQKVEFLVSFYNNEISEKSEIFDDQFSVERPDGSNFTLKIRSTKLEDSAMYFCASSGVRGGRYEQYFGPGTRLTVT.